This entry lists 20 T cell receptor beta chains sequenced from one sample in a study of blood T cell repertoires in COVID-19. Clones were read by immunoSEQ multiplex PCR, and TCRdb kept only the in-frame ones, dropping some. Of 230,000 or so clones listed, approximately 84% are singletons. The specimen sequenced was PBMCs or T cells enriched from blood (not recorded which). The receptors come from a woman aged 50 to 65 who had been exposed to COVID-19.

The V call is TRBV5-4, the J call TRBJ2-2; D possibly corresponds to TRBD1 (6 bases). Germline values: CDR1 SGHNT, CDR2 YYREEE (reference sequence). Trimming pared 2 bases from V and 5 bases from J, leaving 13 bases between. The CDR3 has 15 amino acids. CDR3 sequence reads: CASSFRGGQTGELFF. CDR3 in DNA: TGTGCCAGCAGCTTTCGAGGGGGTCAGACCGGGGAGCTGTTTTTT.

CDR3 nucleotides: TGCAGCGTTCGGACAGGGTACTACGAGCAGTACTTC. This gives the protein CSVRTGYYEQYF. The chain is built from TRBV29-1 and TRBJ2-7; 8 nucleotides match TRBD1. With 5 bases clipped from V and 3 bases from J, the junction kept 3 bases outside the gene matches. The V gene's germline CDR1 is SQVTM and CDR2 ANQGSEA. CDR3 size: 12 residues.

This sequence joins TRBV5-1 and TRBJ2-5, with TRBD2 as a possible D gene (6 bases). The V and J ends lost 0 bases and 5 bases respectively, with 11 bases between them. Germline CDR1 SGHRS, CDR2 YFSETQ. This CDR3 region has 14 residues. CDR3 protein: CASSLAPGEETQYF. The CDR3 DNA reads as TGCGCCAGCAGCTTGGCCCCGGGGGAGGAGACCCAGTACTTC.

This chain joins TRBV13 and TRBJ2-7; TRBD2 agrees at 9 bases. This CDR3 has 15 amino acids. CDR1 is PRHDT and CDR2 is FYEKMQ in the germline V gene (reference sequence). Losses at the gene ends were 0 bases for V and 5 bases for J; bases not matched to a gene: 5. The CDR3 loop reads CASSLGGGGANEQYF. The CDR3, as DNA: TGTGCCAGCAGCTTAGGTGGCGGGGGGGCCAACGAGCAGTACTTC.

The V call is TRBV5-1, the J call TRBJ1-1, with 9 positions matching TRBD1. J was trimmed by 7 bases and V by 3 bases; bases with no gene match: 10. The germline V gene has CDR1 SGHRS and CDR2 YFSETQ. The CDR3 runs 15 residues. CDR3 DNA sequence: TGCGCCAGCAGCTCACCAACACCGGGACAGGGTGAAGCTTTCTTT. Encoded protein: CASSSPTPGQGEAFF. Combining the CDR3 with reference TRBV5-1 and TRBJ1-1 gives the whole variable domain KAGVTQTPRYLIKTRGQQVTLSCSPISGHRSVSWYQQTPGQGLQFLFEYFSETQRNKGNFPGRFSGRQFSNSRSEMNVSTLELGDSALYLCASSSPTPGQGEAFFGQGTRLTVV.

The gene calls are TRBV5-4 and TRBJ1-1, with 9 nucleotides matching TRBD1. Germline V gene data show CDR1 as SGHNT and CDR2 as YYREEE (reference sequence). The CDR3 is 14 residues long. J gave up 7 bases and V 4 bases, and 8 bases lay outside the gene matches. CDR3 coding DNA: TGTGCCAGCAGCATGGGGACAGGGCGGAGTGAAGCTTTCTTT. It encodes CASSMGTGRSEAFF.

The V gene is TRBV30, the J gene TRBJ2-3, with TRBD1 matching 9 bases. Germline V gene data show CDR1 as GTSNPN and CDR2 as SVGIG (reference sequence). CDR3 length: 11 amino acids. J lost 10 bases, V lost 4 bases, and 3 bases had no gene match. The CDR3 loop is CAWNRDRAQYF. The CDR3 coding sequence is TGTGCCTGGAATCGGGACAGGGCGCAGTATTTT.

The chain uses TRBV30 and TRBJ1-2, with D perhaps TRBD1 (6 bases). The V end was cut by 5 bases, the J end by 4 bases, with 14 bases between. The CDR3 contains 13 residues. Germline V lookup: CDR1 GTSNPN, CDR2 SVGIG (reference sequence). This CDR3 is CAWGGGHAYGYTF. The CDR3 coding sequence is TGTGCCTGGGGCGGGGGCCATGCCTATGGCTACACCTTC.

The CDR3 DNA follows: TGTGCCAGCAGCCAAAGAAGGAGCGGGGAGGCGTACGAGCAGTACTTC. This gives the protein CASSQRRSGEAYEQYF. This chain uses TRBV3-1 (or the pseudogene TRBV3-2) with TRBJ2-7, with 7 bases that match TRBD2. Germline V gives CDR1 LGHDT, CDR2 YNNKEL (reference sequence). This CDR3 contains 16 residues. The V and J ends lost 2 bases and 4 bases, in that order; junction bases with no gene match: 11.

The rearrangement links TRBV7-2 to TRBJ2-4; TRBD2 matches 7 bases. This CDR3 is 15 amino acids long. Looked up from germline, CDR1 is SGHTA and CDR2 is FQGNSA. After removal of 4 bases from V and 10 bases from J, the junction contained 13 bases not matched to a gene. The CDR3 loop is CASSSGGGARGIQYF. DNA for the CDR3: TGTGCCAGCAGCTCCGGGGGAGGGGCTAGGGGAATTCAGTACTTC.

This chain uses TRBV3-1 (or the pseudogene TRBV3-2) with TRBJ2-5; D is perhaps TRBD2 (5 bases). V lost 5 bases to trimming and J lost 5 bases, with 18 bases between them. The CDR3 consists of 15 residues. Germline V gene sequence: CDR1 LGHDT, CDR2 YNNKEL (reference sequence). The CDR3 nucleotides are TGTGCCAGCAGCTCTGGATCCGGGCCGGGGGAGACCCAGTACTTC. Amino acid sequence: CASSSGSGPGETQYF.

This chain uses TRBV10-3 with TRBJ2-3; maybe TRBD1 (6 bases). The V gene lost 8 bases and the J gene lost 2 bases, with 20 bases spanning the gap. In germline, CDR1 is ENHRY, CDR2 SYGVKD. This CDR3 has 16 residues. The chain's CDR3 is CAIAQVGRGNTDTQYF. In nucleotides, the CDR3 is TGTGCCATCGCTCAAGTTGGCAGGGGAAACACAGATACGCAGTATTTT.

The chain carries TRBV19 and TRBJ2-1, with 7 bases fitting TRBD2. Per the germline V gene, CDR1 is LNHDA and CDR2 is SQIVND (reference sequence). This CDR3 is 16 amino acids long. Trimming cost V 5 bases and J 10 bases; bases outside gene matches: 17. In DNA, the CDR3 is TGTGCCAGTAGTTTTGGACTAGGTTCTACTCTGAAGGAGCAGTTCTTC. It translates to CASSFGLGSTLKEQFF.

This chain links TRBV2 with TRBJ1-5; 9 nucleotides line up with TRBD1. Germline-derived CDR1 and CDR2 are SNHLY and FYNNEI. After removal of 4 bases from V and 5 bases from J, the junction contained 9 bases not matched to a gene. This CDR3 has 16 residues. CDR3 bases: TGTGCCAGCAGTGTGAGTAGAGGACAGGGGTATCAGCCCCAGCATTTT. The encoded protein is CASSVSRGQGYQPQHF.

J is TRBJ1-1 and V is TRBV19; D unresolved. The CDR3 is 15 residues long. CDR1 is LNHDA, CDR2 SQIVND, per germline (reference sequence). The V and J ends lost 5 bases and 1 base respectively, with 14 bases between them. The CDR3 DNA reads as TGTGCCAGTAGTCCCTTTCCAGGCAGGAACACTGAAGCTTTCTTT. Amino acids: CASSPFPGRNTEAFF.

Only a few counts were recorded for this clone. Other DNA sequences from this sample encode an identical CDR3 as well. This chain connects TRBV6-4 to TRBJ1-1; TRBD1 aligns across 8 bases. The CDR3 sequence is 13 residues long. Germline V gives CDR1 MRHNA, CDR2 SNTAGT. The trim removed 6 bases at V and 4 bases at J, leaving 4 bases unmatched. CDR3 sequence: CASRETGATEAFF. CDR3 nucleotides: TGTGCCAGCAGGGAGACAGGGGCCACTGAAGCTTTCTTT.

The chain employs TRBV2 and TRBJ1-1; D ambiguous. The V end lost 5 bases, the J end lost 5 bases, and 6 bases lay between the germline ends. Germline CDR1 reads SNHLY; CDR2 reads FYNNEI. The CDR3 sequence is 11 residues long. The CDR3 region has the DNA TGTGCCAGCAGTCCCAAAACTGAAGCTTTCTTT. It yields the protein CASSPKTEAFF.

The rearrangement joins TRBV27 to TRBJ1-2; D is possibly TRBD1 (5 bases). Between the trimmed V and J ends, which lost 2 bases and 3 bases, there was a span of 7 bases. CDR1 is MNHEY, CDR2 SMNVEV, per germline (reference sequence). The CDR3 is 13 amino acids. The CDR3 DNA follows: TGTGCCAGCAGTTTAAGGGGCTACTATGGCTACACCTTC. Translation gives CASSLRGYYGYTF.

The chain employs TRBV19 and TRBJ2-2; possibly TRBD1 for D (5 bases). This CDR3 comprises 15 residues. The V end was cut by 5 bases, the J end by 9 bases, with 19 bases between. Per germline, CDR1 LNHDA and CDR2 SQIVND (reference sequence). CDR3 loop: CASSHAERGSWELFF. In DNA, the CDR3 is TGTGCCAGTAGTCACGCGGAAAGGGGTTCTTGGGAGCTGTTTTTT.

The rearrangement joins TRBV5-4 to TRBJ2-5, with 7 bases aligning to TRBD1. The CDR3 loop spans 15 amino acids. Germline CDR1 reads SGHNT; CDR2 reads YYREEE (reference sequence). The V segment lost 5 bases and the J segment 1 base; nucleotides outside the gene matches: 8. The CDR3 is CASSSQGVGQETQYF. CDR3 coding DNA: TGTGCCAGCAGTTCCCAGGGGGTAGGCCAAGAGACCCAGTACTTC.